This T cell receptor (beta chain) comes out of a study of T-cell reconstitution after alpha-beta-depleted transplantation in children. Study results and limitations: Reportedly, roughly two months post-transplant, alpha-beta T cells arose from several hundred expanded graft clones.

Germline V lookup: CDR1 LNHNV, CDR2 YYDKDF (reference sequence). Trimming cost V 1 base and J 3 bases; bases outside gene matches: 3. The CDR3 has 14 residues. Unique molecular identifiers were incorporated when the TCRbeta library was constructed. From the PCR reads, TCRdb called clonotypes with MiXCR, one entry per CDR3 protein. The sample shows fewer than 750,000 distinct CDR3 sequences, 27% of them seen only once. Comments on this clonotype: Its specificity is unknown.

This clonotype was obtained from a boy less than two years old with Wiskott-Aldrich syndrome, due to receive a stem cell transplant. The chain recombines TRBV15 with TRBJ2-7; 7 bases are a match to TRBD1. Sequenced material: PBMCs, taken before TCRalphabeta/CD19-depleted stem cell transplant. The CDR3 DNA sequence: TGTGCCACCAGCAGAGTAAGGACAGGCTACGAGCAGTACTTC. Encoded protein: CATSRVRTGYEQYF. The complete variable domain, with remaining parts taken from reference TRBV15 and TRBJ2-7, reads DAMVIQNPRYQVTQFGKPVTLSCSQTLNHNVMYWYQQKSSQAPKLLFHYYDKDFNNEADTPDNFQSRRPNTSFCFLDIRSPGLGDTAMYLCATSRVRTGYEQYFGPGTRLTVT.